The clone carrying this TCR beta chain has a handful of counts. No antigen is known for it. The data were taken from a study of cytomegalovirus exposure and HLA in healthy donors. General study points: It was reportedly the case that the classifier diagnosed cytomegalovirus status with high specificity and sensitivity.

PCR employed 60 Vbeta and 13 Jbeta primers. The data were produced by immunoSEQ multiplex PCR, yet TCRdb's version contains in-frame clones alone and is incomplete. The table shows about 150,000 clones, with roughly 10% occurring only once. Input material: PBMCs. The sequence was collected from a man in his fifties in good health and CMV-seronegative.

The CDR3 DNA follows: TGTGCCAGCAGCCTCGACAGGGGATACGGCTACACCTTC. Its protein is CASSLDRGYGYTF. The rearrangement joins TRBV5-4 to TRBJ1-2; 8 nucleotides align to TRBD1. The germline CDR1 and CDR2 sequences are SGHNT and YYREEE (reference sequence). Losses at the gene ends were 4 bases for V and 8 bases for J; bases not matched to a gene: 7. This CDR3 is 13 amino acids long.